The TCR beta chain described here comes from a study of T cells expressing NK-cell markers. About the research overall: Sorted T-cell subsets CD3+CD56+NKG2C+, CD3+CD56+NKG2C- and CD3+CD56-NKG2C+ were TCR beta-sequenced. Findings of the study overall: Similarly, these clonotypes led the CD3+CD56-NKG2C+ fraction as well in a few donors.

This CDR3 spans 14 amino acids. The germline V gene has CDR1 LGHNA and CDR2 YSLEER. With regard to this clonotype: The antigen is unknown.

For each CDR3 protein, TCRdb gives one entry from its re-call of the 5' RACE reads, without DNA. In total, the table holds 400,000 to 500,000 distinct CDR3 sequences. Sequences were obtained from blood T cells: a sorted CD56 or NKG2C T cell subset, CD4+ or CD8+ T cells, or bulk PBMC T cells (not recorded which). The sequence came from a woman between 18 and 70 years old in good health. This rearrangement joins TRBV4-3 to TRBJ2-1; TCRdb selects TRBD1, and the lack of DNA leaves this call unchecked. This chain's CDR3 is CASSQEGAHNEQFF.